Presented here are 19 T cell receptor beta chains from one specimen sequenced in a study of cytomegalovirus exposure and HLA in healthy donors. TCRdb keeps only in-frame clones here, not all; method: immunoSEQ multiplex PCR. The sample has 180,000 or so clones, roughly 89% seen once. Sequencing was done on a sample of PBMCs. Source of these receptors: a woman in her twenties or thirties in good health and CMV-seronegative.

The CDR3 DNA reads TGTGCCAGCAGTGAAATCCTGGGCGGGGACGCCTACGAGCAGTACTTC. The encoded protein is CASSEILGGDAYEQYF. The rearrangement joins TRBV6-1 to TRBJ2-7, with D perhaps TRBD2 (6 bases). From germline, CDR1 is MNHNS and CDR2 SASEGT. The CDR3 totals 16 residues. Trimming took off 2 bases at V and 2 bases at J, with 16 bases between the two ends.

The chain links TRBV2 to TRBJ2-5; D is uncertain. Germline CDR1 SNHLY, CDR2 FYNNEI. V lost 7 bases and J 0 bases, leaving 15 bases between the germline ends. The CDR3 runs 15 residues. This chain's CDR3 is CASIRLRSNQETQYF. The CDR3 DNA sequence: TGTGCCAGCATCCGCCTTCGGAGCAACCAAGAGACCCAGTACTTC.

This clone was observed a handful of times. The chain uses TRBV6-1 and TRBJ1-2; D is unclear. Per germline, CDR1 MNHNS and CDR2 SASEGT. Trimming stripped 3 bases from V and 4 bases from J, with 12 bases between. The CDR3 is made up of 14 amino acids. CDR3 nucleotide sequence: TGTGCCAGCAGTGACCAGCCGACGGGCTATGGCTACACCTTC. Translating gives CASSDQPTGYGYTF.

The rearrangement uses TRBV9 and TRBJ2-1; 8 bases align to TRBD2. V dropped 1 base and J dropped 1; count of bases not matched to a gene: 4. Germline V CDR1 and CDR2: SGDLS, YYNGEE. The CDR3 is 16 amino acids. The CDR3 is CASSVFLAGSYNEQFF. The CDR3 DNA sequence: TGTGCCAGCAGCGTATTCTTAGCGGGGTCCTACAATGAGCAGTTCTTC. Full variable domain (missing parts from reference TRBV9 and TRBJ2-1): DSGVTQTPKHLITATGQRVTLRCSPRSGDLSVYWYQQSLDQGLQFLIQYYNGEERAKGNILERFSAQQFPDLHSELNLSSLELGDSALYFCASSVFLAGSYNEQFFGPGTRLTVL.

The chain joins TRBV4-1 to TRBJ1-2; 7 nucleotides match TRBD1. Per the germline V gene, CDR1 is MGHRA and CDR2 is YSYEKL. Trimming removed 0 bases from V and 4 bases from J; junction bases left unmatched: 8. The CDR3 is 16 amino acids. This chain's CDR3 is CASSQEQTGNGYGYTF. Written as DNA, the CDR3 is TGCGCCAGCAGCCAAGAACAGACAGGGAACGGCTATGGCTACACCTTC.

This clone was detected only once. J is TRBJ1-4 and V is TRBV9; D is undetermined. V was cut by 0 bases and J by 5 bases, with 14 bases left in between. Germline loops: CDR1 SGDLS, CDR2 YYNGEE. The CDR3 totals 16 residues. The CDR3 DNA follows: TGTGCCAGCAGCGTAGGGGCCCTTGTCCGAAATGAAAAACTGTTTTTT. The encoded protein is CASSVGALVRNEKLFF.

This clone was seen just once. This chain connects TRBV6-1 to TRBJ2-7; 8 bases are a match to TRBD1. Germline values: CDR1 MNHNS, CDR2 SASEGT. The length of the CDR3 is 16 residues. After removal of 3 bases from V and 5 bases from J, the junction contained 12 bases not matched to a gene. CDR3 in amino acids: CASSDLHGQGIDEQYF. The CDR3 DNA reads TGTGCCAGCAGTGACCTTCACGGACAGGGCATCGACGAGCAGTACTTC.

A single count supports this clone. The DNA of the CDR3 is TGTGCCACCAGCAGAGATTACAGGGGGTCGGACTATGGCTACACCTTC. Translation: CATSRDYRGSDYGYTF. V and J are TRBV15 and TRBJ1-2, with 8 bases lining up with TRBD1. This CDR3 spans 16 amino acids. In germline, CDR1 is LNHNV, CDR2 YYDKDF (reference sequence). V dropped 0 bases and J dropped 3; count of bases not matched to a gene: 6.

The chain is built from TRBV15 and TRBJ1-1, with 7 bases fitting TRBD1. From germline, CDR1 is LNHNV and CDR2 YYDKDF (reference sequence). V shed 0 bases, J shed 4 bases, and the junction held 5 bases outside the gene matches. The CDR3 has 15 amino acids. The CDR3 DNA sequence: TGTGCCACCAGCAGAGATGTGCCAGGGGGCACTGAAGCTTTCTTT. As protein: CATSRDVPGGTEAFF.

The V and J genes are TRBV15 and TRBJ2-2, with D perhaps TRBD1 (5 bases). Germline V lookup: CDR1 LNHNV, CDR2 YYDKDF (reference sequence). The CDR3 loop spans 18 amino acids. Deletions cut 4 bases from V and 4 bases from J, with 22 bases between. Here the CDR3 reads CATSNPGAGLDGTGELFF. CDR3 coding DNA: TGTGCCACCAGCAACCCTGGGGCAGGGCTCGATGGCACCGGGGAGCTGTTTTTT.

The chain combines TRBV9 with TRBJ2-5, with 10 bases identical to TRBD2. The CDR3 runs to 19 residues. V lost 0 bases to trimming and J lost 0 bases; unmatched junction nucleotides: 11. Germline V gives CDR1 SGDLS, CDR2 YYNGEE. CDR3 amino acids: CASSVDPAALAGDQETQYF. For the CDR3, the DNA is TGTGCCAGCAGCGTAGACCCGGCGGCGCTAGCGGGGGACCAAGAGACCCAGTACTTC. The full variable domain, its missing parts supplied by reference TRBV9 and TRBJ2-5, is DSGVTQTPKHLITATGQRVTLRCSPRSGDLSVYWYQQSLDQGLQFLIQYYNGEERAKGNILERFSAQQFPDLHSELNLSSLELGDSALYFCASSVDPAALAGDQETQYFGPGTRLLVL.

This sequence joins TRBV7-9 and TRBJ1-2; no reliable D call. V shed 5 bases and J shed 8 bases, with 9 bases lying between them. Germline CDR1 and CDR2: SEHNR and FQNEAQ (reference sequence). The CDR3 has 11 amino acids. CDR3 nucleotide sequence: TGTGCCAGCAGCCGAACGGAGGGCTACACCTTC. Its protein is CASSRTEGYTF.

This clone was recorded only once. The CDR3 sequence: CASSSLAGGPSETQYF. CDR3 nucleotides: TGCGCCAGCAGCTCGCTAGCGGGGGGGCCGAGTGAGACCCAGTACTTC. The chain uses TRBV5-1 and TRBJ2-5; 12 bases match TRBD2. The V gene end was trimmed by 3 bases and the J gene end by 5 bases; junction bases not matched to a gene: 8. The CDR3 runs 16 residues. The germline gives CDR1 SGHRS, CDR2 YFSETQ.

The V gene is TRBV29-1, the J gene TRBJ2-7; a weak D match, TRBD1 (7 bases). The V gene lost 5 bases and the J gene lost 7 bases, with 18 bases spanning the gap. The CDR3 runs 13 residues. Germline CDR1 SQVTM, CDR2 ANQGSEA. CDR3 region: CSVSGGLGGEQYF. CDR3 bases: TGCAGCGTTTCAGGGGGGCTTGGCGGGGAGCAGTACTTC.

This clone was counted a few times. The chain uses TRBV11-2 and TRBJ1-2; maybe TRBD1 (5 bases). This CDR3 comprises 15 residues. Trimming pared 4 bases from V and 5 bases from J, leaving 17 bases between. Germline V lookup: CDR1 SGHAT, CDR2 FQNNGV. In DNA form, the CDR3 reads TGTGCCAGCAGCTCCCCAAGGGACGGACTATATGGCTACACCTTC. Its protein is CASSSPRDGLYGYTF.

The gene calls are TRBV7-9 and TRBJ1-5; D is possibly TRBD1 (6 bases). The V gene lost 6 bases and the J gene lost 3 bases, with 12 bases spanning the gap. The germline V gene encodes CDR1 SEHNR and CDR2 FQNEAQ (reference sequence). The CDR3 consists of 14 residues. The CDR3 here is CASSPDSYNQPQHF. Written as DNA, the CDR3 is TGTGCCAGCAGTCCGGACAGTTACAATCAGCCCCAGCATTTT.

V gene TRBV4-1 combines with J gene TRBJ1-1; no definite D call. The germline gives CDR1 MGHRA, CDR2 YSYEKL. The CDR3 has 16 residues. The V and J ends lost 4 bases and 8 bases respectively, with 23 bases between them. The chain's CDR3 is CASSPLIVTRDREAFF. CDR3 bases: TGCGCCAGCAGCCCTTTAATTGTGACACGGGATAGGGAAGCTTTCTTT.

The chain joins TRBV13 to TRBJ2-2; D remains unclear. Looked up from germline, CDR1 is PRHDT and CDR2 is FYEKMQ (reference sequence). The CDR3 is 16 residues long. With 0 bases removed from V and 6 bases from J, the gap between germline ends came to 14 bases. CDR3 loop: CASSLGREFSAGELFF. The DNA of the CDR3 is TGTGCCAGCAGCTTAGGGCGCGAGTTTTCGGCCGGGGAGCTGTTTTTT.

The chain couples TRBV27 to TRBJ1-1, with D possibly TRBD1 on 5 matching bases. The V end lost 4 bases, the J end lost 10 bases, and 13 bases lay between the germline ends. CDR1 MNHEY and CDR2 SMNVEV come from the germline V gene (reference sequence). The CDR3 contains 12 residues. The CDR3 spells CASSSGVAGAFF. The DNA for the CDR3 is TGTGCCAGCAGTTCGGGGGTGGCTGGAGCTTTCTTT.